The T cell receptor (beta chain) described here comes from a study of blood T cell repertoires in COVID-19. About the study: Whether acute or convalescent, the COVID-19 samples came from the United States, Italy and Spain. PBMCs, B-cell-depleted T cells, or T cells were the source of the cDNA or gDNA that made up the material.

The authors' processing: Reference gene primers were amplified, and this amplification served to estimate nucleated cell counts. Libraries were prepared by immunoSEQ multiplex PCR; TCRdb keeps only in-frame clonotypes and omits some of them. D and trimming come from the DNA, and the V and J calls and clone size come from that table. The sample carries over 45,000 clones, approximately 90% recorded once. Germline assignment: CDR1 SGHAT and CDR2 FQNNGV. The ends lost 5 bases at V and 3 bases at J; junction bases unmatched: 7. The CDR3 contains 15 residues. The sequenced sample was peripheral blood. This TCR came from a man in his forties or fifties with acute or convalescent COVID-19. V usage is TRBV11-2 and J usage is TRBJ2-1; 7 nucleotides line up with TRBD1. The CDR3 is CASSAYRGVYNEQFF. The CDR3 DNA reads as TGTGCCAGCAGCGCTTACAGGGGAGTCTACAATGAGCAGTTCTTC.